This T cell receptor beta chain was sequenced for a study of a mutant IDH1 vaccine in newly diagnosed glioma (dated by TCRdb to the early 2020s). General notes on the study: Vaccination began 4-6 weeks after radiotherapy alone, or alongside temozolomide cycles in the chemotherapy-containing groups. Of the roughly 30 treated patients, about 62% were male and about 40% were female, and a mean age of roughly 37 years was recorded. Before enrollment, patients had received standard therapy of radiotherapy alone, temozolomide alone, or radiochemotherapy with temozolomide; most received the combination. The week-35 safety follow-up took place at visit V12, and the week-47 end of study took place at visit V13. Peripheral blood samples were drawn at six visits, namely V03 (baseline), V05, V07, V10, V12 and V13. For exploratory analyses, around 26 treated patients had longitudinal TCRB deep sequencing done wherever samples were available. On the study overall, not on this receptor specifically: Immune responses induced by the vaccine were seen in about 93% of patients across multiple MHC alleles. Pseudoprogression seemed to be unrelated to changes in the top peripheral T cell clonotypes found by TCRB sequencing. PBMC samples for TCRB deep sequencing were selected based on availability. The authors noted that analyses of patient blood samples could not be reproduced because of sample limitations.

The meaning of the sample's time point label: week 35, safety follow-up. Each vaccine dose was 300 ug of a 20-mer mutant IDH1 peptide in Montanide, given subcutaneously with topical imiquimod. Patients were given eight vaccinations, in weeks 1, 3, 5, 7, 11, 15, 19 and 23, which matched visits V03 through V10. Newly diagnosed WHO grade 3 or 4 IDH1-mutant astrocytomas showing loss of nuclear ATRX were present in the donors. The samples were drawn from NOA16, a multicentre, single-arm, open-label phase I trial in Germany that tested a mutant IDH1 peptide vaccine in humans for the first time. The DNeasy Blood and Tissue Kit was used to extract genomic DNA from EDTA blood for TCRB sequencing. This clone was seen a single time. The specificity of this receptor is unknown. No qualities accompany the bases; no much larger clone lies one base away. The receptor library was made with the immunoSEQ multiplex PCR assay. Rearranged TCR beta chain sequences were amplified using the hsTCRB Kit according to the manufacturer's protocol. TCRB libraries were sequenced on an Illumina MiSeq. From the authors' description of their analysis: Demultiplexing, trimming and gene mapping were performed with the kit vendor's proprietary platform. TCRdb retrieved this table from immuneACCESS and kept in-frame rearrangements only. Not all clones are present; in checked studies, unresolved V genes account for under half, and no reason is known for the remainder. The DNA gave D and trimming, while V, J and clone size come from that table. This sample gives roughly 32,000 clones in total; under 85% of them show up just once. About a tenth of the sample is held by the ten biggest clonotypes.

The material was PBMCs, obtained from a glioma patient whose treatment included an IDH1 peptide vaccine. This receptor was taken from a woman aged 25 to 39 with glioma. Some clones in this sample may be carry-over from other donors' samples.

Here the CDR3 is given as CASSHSGRGQETQYF. DNA sequence: TGTGCCAGCAGCCATAGCGGGAGGGGTCAAGAGACCCAGTACTTC. The chain couples TRBV13 to TRBJ2-5, with 11 central nucleotides matching TRBD2. The germline V gene (reference sequence) sets CDR1 to PRHDT and CDR2 to FYEKMQ. After removal of 5 bases from V and 2 bases from J, the junction retains 4 bases not matched to a gene. Including the terminal cysteine and phenylalanine, the CDR3 comprises 15 residues. Of all the DNA, just the CDR3 is kept, 45 bases in frame from base 1.